This T cell receptor (beta chain) was recovered during a study of control samples from healthy donors and cancer patients. V gave up 2 bases and J gave up 10 bases, with 9 bases separating them. The CDR3 totals 13 residues. Germline assignment: CDR1 LGHDT and CDR2 YNNKEL (reference sequence). Repertoires were generated with immunoSEQ multiplex PCR, while TCRdb's copy carries only in-frame clones and drops some. This sample has about 150,000 clones, with roughly 94% found just once. The chain joins TRBV3-1 (or the pseudogene TRBV3-2) to TRBJ1-6; D uncertain. The sequence derives from a man between 35 and 55 years old in good health. The source material was blood. CDR3 coding DNA: TGTGCCAGCAGCCAACAATGGGGATCACCCCTCCACTTT. It encodes CASSQQWGSPLHF.